The clone carrying this TCR beta chain was observed a handful of times. Its cognate antigen is unknown. Germline V CDR1 and CDR2: DFQATT, SNEGSKA (reference sequence). Trimming stripped 8 bases from V and 3 bases from J, with 15 bases between. This CDR3 contains 13 residues. The sample originates from a study of blood T cells in healthy people across ages. General study findings and limits: Roughly linear declines in TCR beta diversity per million T cells occurred with age.

Using a J-beta primer mix together with a sample-barcoded 5' primer, a second PCR was run for about 6 to 11 cycles. TCRdb used MiXCR to reprocess the 5' RACE reads, holding one entry per CDR3 protein. The sample lists some 710,000 distinct CDR3 sequences, roughly 46% occurring once. The TCR originated in an elderly man in good health. This chain connects TRBV20-1 to TRBJ2-3, with D maybe TRBD2 (6 bases). The specimen sequenced was blood. CDR3 nucleotides: TGCAGTACTGAGGGGACTGGAACAGATACGCAGTATTTT. Encoded protein: CSTEGTGTDTQYF.